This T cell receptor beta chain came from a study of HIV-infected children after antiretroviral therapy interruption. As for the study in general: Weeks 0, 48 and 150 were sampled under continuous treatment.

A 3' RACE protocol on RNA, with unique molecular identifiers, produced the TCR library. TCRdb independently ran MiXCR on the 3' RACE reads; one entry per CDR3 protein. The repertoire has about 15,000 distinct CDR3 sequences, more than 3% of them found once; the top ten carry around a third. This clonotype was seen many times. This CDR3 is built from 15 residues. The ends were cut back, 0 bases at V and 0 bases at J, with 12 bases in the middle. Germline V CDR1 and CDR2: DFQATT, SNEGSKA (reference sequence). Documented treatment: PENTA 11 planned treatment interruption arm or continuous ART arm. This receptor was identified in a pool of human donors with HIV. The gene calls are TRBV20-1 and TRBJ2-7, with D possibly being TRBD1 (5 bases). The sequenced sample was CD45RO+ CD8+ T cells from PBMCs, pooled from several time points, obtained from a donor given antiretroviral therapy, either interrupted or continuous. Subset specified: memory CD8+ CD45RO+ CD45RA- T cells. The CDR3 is CSARDKGSSSYEQYF. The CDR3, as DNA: TGCAGTGCTAGAGATAAGGGGTCTTCCTCCTACGAGCAGTACTTC.